This TCR beta chain is from a study of shared clonotypes between healthy human individuals. V was trimmed by 1 base and J by 3 bases, leaving 16 bases between them. Germline CDR1 is SEHNR and CDR2 is FQNEAQ (reference sequence). The CDR3 is 16 residues long. General study points: Between a handful of donors, naive CD4 clonotypes were shared at a level of about 5%. Depth was large, yet rarefaction showed that sorted-subset sequencing was incomplete.

Cells designated naive CD8 were CD45RO-negative and were positively selected for CCR7, with terminally differentiated effector memory CD45RA+ cells excluded. As regards this clone: Its antigen remains unknown.

Every subset had its genomic DNA shared out evenly among several immunoSEQ plates. The method was immunoSEQ multiplex PCR; TCRdb's version includes in-frame clones alone and lacks a portion of them. The sample holds about 2 million clones; about 95% are singletons and the top ten take 0.85% to 1.2%. The chain links TRBV7-9 to TRBJ2-7; the D gene is possibly TRBD1 (6 bases). The TCR was taken from a man between 18 and 35 years old in good health. The sample was naive CD8+ T cells sorted from blood. As DNA, the CDR3 is TGTGCCAGCAGCTTAGAGAGTCGGGACACCATCTACGAGCAGTACTTC. Translation: CASSLESRDTIYEQYF.